The entry below gives a single T cell receptor beta chain sequence along with its context. This specimen comes from a study of blood T cell repertoires in COVID-19. Assay used: immunoSEQ multiplex PCR; TCRdb lists only in-frame clones, some missing. The data show some 510,000 clones, roughly 88% seen once. Germline V gene data show CDR1 as SGHRS and CDR2 as YFSETQ. V dropped 4 bases and J dropped 1 base, with 11 bases sitting between them. There are 15 residues in the CDR3. This receptor was identified in a middle-aged woman who had recovered from COVID-19. The sequenced sample consisted of PBMCs or T cells enriched from blood (not recorded which). The V and J genes are TRBV5-1 and TRBJ2-2; the D gene is possibly TRBD1 (6 bases). The DNA of the CDR3 is TGCGCCAGCAGCGCACAGGGTGTGAACACCGGGGAGCTGTTTTTT. Its protein product is CASSAQGVNTGELFF. Full variable domain (rest looked up from reference TRBV5-1 and TRBJ2-2): KAGVTQTPRYLIKTRGQQVTLSCSPISGHRSVSWYQQTPGQGLQFLFEYFSETQRNKGNFPGRFSGRQFSNSRSEMNVSTLELGDSALYLCASSAQGVNTGELFFGEGSRLTVL.